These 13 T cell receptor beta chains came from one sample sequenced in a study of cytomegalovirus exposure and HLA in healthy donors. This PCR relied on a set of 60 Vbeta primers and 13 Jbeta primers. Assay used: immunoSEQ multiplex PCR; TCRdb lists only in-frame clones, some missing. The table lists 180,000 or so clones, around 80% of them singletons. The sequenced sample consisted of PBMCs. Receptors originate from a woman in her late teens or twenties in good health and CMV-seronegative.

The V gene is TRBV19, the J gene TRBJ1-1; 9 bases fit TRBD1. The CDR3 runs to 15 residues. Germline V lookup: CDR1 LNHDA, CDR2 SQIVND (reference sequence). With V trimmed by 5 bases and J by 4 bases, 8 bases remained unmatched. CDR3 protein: CASSLGQGRGTEAFF. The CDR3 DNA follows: TGTGCCAGTAGTTTGGGACAGGGAAGGGGCACTGAAGCTTTCTTT.

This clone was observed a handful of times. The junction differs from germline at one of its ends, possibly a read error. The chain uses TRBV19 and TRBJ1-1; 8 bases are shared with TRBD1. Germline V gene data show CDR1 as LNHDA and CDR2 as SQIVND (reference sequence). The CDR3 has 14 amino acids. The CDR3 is CASTMTGAGGGEEF. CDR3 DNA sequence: TGTGCCAGTACCATGACAGGGGCTGGCGGGGGAGAGGAATTT.

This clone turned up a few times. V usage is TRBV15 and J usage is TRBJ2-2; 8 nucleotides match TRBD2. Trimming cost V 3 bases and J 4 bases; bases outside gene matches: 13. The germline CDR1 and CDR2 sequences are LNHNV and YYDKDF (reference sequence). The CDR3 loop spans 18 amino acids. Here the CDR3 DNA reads TGTGCCACCAGCAGGGAAGTCGGGGGGGGGCGCGGCACCGGGGAGCTGTTTTTT. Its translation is CATSREVGGGRGTGELFF.

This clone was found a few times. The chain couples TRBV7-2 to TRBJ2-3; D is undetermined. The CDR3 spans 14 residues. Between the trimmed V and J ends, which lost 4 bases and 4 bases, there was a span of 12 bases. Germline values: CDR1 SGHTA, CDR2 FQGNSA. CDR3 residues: CASSSRRLADTQYF. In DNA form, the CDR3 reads TGTGCCAGCAGCTCCCGGCGGCTAGCAGATACGCAGTATTTT.

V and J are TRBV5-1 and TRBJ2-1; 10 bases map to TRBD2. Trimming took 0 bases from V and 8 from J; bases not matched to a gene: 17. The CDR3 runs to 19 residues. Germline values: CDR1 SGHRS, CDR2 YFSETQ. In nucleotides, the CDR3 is TGCGCCAGCAGCTTGGTCGGACTAGCGGCAATGTCCCCCTTAGATGAGCAGTTCTTC. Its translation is CASSLVGLAAMSPLDEQFF.

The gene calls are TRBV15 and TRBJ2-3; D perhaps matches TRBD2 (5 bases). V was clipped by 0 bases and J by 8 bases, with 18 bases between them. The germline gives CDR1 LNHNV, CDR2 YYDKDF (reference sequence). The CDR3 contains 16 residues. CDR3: CATSRDREGVGGTQYF. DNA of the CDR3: TGTGCCACCAGCAGAGATCGAGAGGGAGTCGGAGGTACGCAGTATTTT.

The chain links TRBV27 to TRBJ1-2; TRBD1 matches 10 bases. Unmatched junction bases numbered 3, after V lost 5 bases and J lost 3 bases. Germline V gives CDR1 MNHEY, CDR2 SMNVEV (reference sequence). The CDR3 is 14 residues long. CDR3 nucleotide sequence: TGTGCCAGCAGTAGGGACAGGGGAGACTATGGCTACACCTTC. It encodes CASSRDRGDYGYTF.

This CDR3 is CASSGGQGYEQYF. In DNA form, the CDR3 reads TGTGCCAGCAGCGGTGGACAGGGCTACGAGCAGTACTTC. V gene TRBV5-6 combines with J gene TRBJ2-7, with 8 bases that match TRBD1. The germline CDR1 and CDR2 sequences are SGHDT and YYEEEE. The V segment lost 4 bases and the J segment 3 bases; nucleotides outside the gene matches: 3. CDR3 length equals 13 residues.

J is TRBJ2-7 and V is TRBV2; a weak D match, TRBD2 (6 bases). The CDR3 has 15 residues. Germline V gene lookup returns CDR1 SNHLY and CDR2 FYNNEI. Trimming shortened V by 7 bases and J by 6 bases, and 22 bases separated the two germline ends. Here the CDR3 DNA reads TGTGCCAGCATCTTCGGGGGAAGTCTCCATGGCGAGCAGTACTTC. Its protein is CASIFGGSLHGEQYF.

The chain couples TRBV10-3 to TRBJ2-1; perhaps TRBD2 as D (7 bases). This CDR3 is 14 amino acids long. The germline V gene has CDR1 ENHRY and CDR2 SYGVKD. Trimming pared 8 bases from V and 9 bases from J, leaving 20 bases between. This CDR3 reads CAIGSGVGGVEQFF. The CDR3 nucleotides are TGTGCCATCGGATCAGGGGTTGGGGGGGTTGAGCAGTTCTTC.

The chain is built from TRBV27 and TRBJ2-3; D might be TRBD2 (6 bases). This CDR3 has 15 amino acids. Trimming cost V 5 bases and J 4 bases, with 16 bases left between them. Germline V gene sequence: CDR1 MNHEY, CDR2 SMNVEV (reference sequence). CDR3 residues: CASSPIGSNADTQYF. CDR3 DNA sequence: TGTGCCAGCAGTCCAATCGGGAGTAACGCAGATACGCAGTATTTT.

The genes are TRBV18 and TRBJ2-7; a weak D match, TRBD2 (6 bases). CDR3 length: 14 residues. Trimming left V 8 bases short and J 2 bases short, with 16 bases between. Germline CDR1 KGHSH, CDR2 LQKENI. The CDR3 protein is CASRAGAGAYEQYF. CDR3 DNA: TGTGCCAGCCGAGCGGGCGCGGGTGCCTACGAGCAGTACTTC.

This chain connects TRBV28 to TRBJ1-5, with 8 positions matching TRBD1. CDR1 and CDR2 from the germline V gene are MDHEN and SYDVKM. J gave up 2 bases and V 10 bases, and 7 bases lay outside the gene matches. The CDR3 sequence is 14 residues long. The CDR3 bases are TGTGCCATCGACAGGGGTCGCGGCAATCAGCCCCAGCATTTT. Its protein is CAIDRGRGNQPQHF.